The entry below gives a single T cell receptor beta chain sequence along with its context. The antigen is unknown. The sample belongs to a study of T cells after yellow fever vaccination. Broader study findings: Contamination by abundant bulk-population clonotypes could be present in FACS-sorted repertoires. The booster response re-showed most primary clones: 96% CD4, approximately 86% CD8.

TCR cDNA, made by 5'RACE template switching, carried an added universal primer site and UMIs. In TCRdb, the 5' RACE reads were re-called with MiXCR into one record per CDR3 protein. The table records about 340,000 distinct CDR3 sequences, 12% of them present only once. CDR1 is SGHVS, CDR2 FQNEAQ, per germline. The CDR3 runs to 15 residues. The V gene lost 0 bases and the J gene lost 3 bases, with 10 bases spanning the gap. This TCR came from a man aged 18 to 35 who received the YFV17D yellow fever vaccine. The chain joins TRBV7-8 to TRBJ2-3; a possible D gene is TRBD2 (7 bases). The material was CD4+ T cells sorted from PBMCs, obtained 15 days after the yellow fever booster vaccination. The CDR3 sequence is CASSLAGGATDTQYF. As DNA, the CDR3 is TGTGCCAGCAGCTTAGCGGGGGGGGCTACAGATACGCAGTATTTT.